The 20 T cell receptor beta chains listed next were all sequenced from one sample in a study of control samples from healthy donors and cancer patients. Repertoires were generated with immunoSEQ multiplex PCR, while TCRdb's copy carries only in-frame clones and drops some. The top ten clones hold under 9% of a sample with under 150,000 clones, about nine tenths of them seen once. The sequenced sample consisted of PBMCs. The source is a man over 45 with head and neck cancer.

J is TRBJ2-2 and V is TRBV7-9; a possible D gene is TRBD1 (5 bases). The CDR3 contains 15 residues. V shed 3 bases and J shed 4 bases, with 12 bases lying between them. Germline-derived CDR1 and CDR2 are SEHNR and FQNEAQ (reference sequence). The CDR3 coding sequence is TGTGCCAGCAGCTTCCAGGGTCCACTCACCGGGGAGCTGTTTTTT. Translating gives CASSFQGPLTGELFF. Using reference TRBV7-9 and TRBJ2-2 for the parts outside the CDR3, the full variable domain is DTGVSQNPRHKITKRGQNVTFRCDPISEHNRLYWYRQTLGQGPEFLTYFQNEAQLEKSRLLSDRFSAERPKGSFSTLEIQRTEQGDSAMYLCASSFQGPLTGELFFGEGSRLTVL.

The chain uses TRBV27 and TRBJ1-2; 8 positions match TRBD1. V lost 2 bases and J lost 4; bases outside the gene matches: 12. The germline V gene encodes CDR1 MNHEY and CDR2 SMNVEV (reference sequence). This CDR3 spans 17 amino acids. The CDR3 reads CASSLNRGTSHLYGYTF. In DNA form, the CDR3 reads TGTGCCAGCAGTTTAAACAGGGGGACAAGTCACCTCTATGGCTACACCTTC.

As to this clone: Germline and junction disagree at one end, which may indicate a read error. The chain carries TRBV7-9 and TRBJ2-1; the D gene is possibly TRBD2 (6 bases). CDR3 size: 15 residues. CDR1 SEHNR and CDR2 FQNEAQ come from the germline V gene (reference sequence). The CDR3 DNA reads as TGTGCCTTATCAAGGGAGGCTGCCTCCTCCAATGAGCAGTTCTTC. This encodes CALSREAASSNEQFF.

The rearrangement joins TRBV28 to TRBJ2-1; D not certain. CDR1 and CDR2 (germline): MDHEN, SYDVKM. The CDR3 extends over 15 amino acids. V gave up 5 bases and J gave up 5 bases, with 16 bases separating them. The CDR3 loop is CASSGVPRANNEQFF. CDR3 nucleotides: TGTGCCAGCAGTGGGGTACCGAGAGCCAACAATGAGCAGTTCTTC.

The chain is built from TRBV10-1 and TRBJ2-7; D unresolved. The length of the CDR3 is 15 residues. V lost 0 bases and J 2 bases, leaving 11 bases between the germline ends. The V gene's germline CDR1 is WNHNN and CDR2 SYGVQD (reference sequence). As DNA, the CDR3 is TGCGCCAGCAGTGAGTCGTTGGGGTCGGCCTACGAGCAGTACTTC. Its protein is CASSESLGSAYEQYF.

V gene TRBV28 combines with J gene TRBJ1-1, with D possibly being TRBD1 (5 bases). Germline V gives CDR1 MDHEN, CDR2 SYDVKM. This CDR3 region has 12 residues. Trimming took off 3 bases at V and 6 bases at J, with 8 bases between the two ends. The chain's CDR3 is CASSFEGSEAFF. In DNA, the CDR3 is TGTGCCAGCAGTTTCGAGGGGTCTGAAGCTTTCTTT.

V gene TRBV9 combines with J gene TRBJ1-1; D not certain. The CDR3 totals 15 residues. Trimming cost V 0 bases and J 0 bases, with 9 bases left between them. Germline V CDR1 and CDR2: SGDLS, YYNGEE. The CDR3 here is CASSVAVGLNTEAFF. DNA for the CDR3: TGTGCCAGCAGCGTAGCGGTAGGGCTGAACACTGAAGCTTTCTTT.

The V gene is TRBV5-1, the J gene TRBJ2-3; D unresolved. The germline V gene encodes CDR1 SGHRS and CDR2 YFSETQ. V gave up 0 bases and J gave up 0 bases, with 8 bases separating them. CDR3 length equals 15 residues. The CDR3 nucleotides are TGCGCCAGCAGCTTGGGACTCCGAAGCACAGATACGCAGTATTTT. It yields the protein CASSLGLRSTDTQYF.

This chain uses TRBV30 with TRBJ2-1; 7 bases map to TRBD2. After removal of 0 bases from V and 5 bases from J, the junction contained 10 bases not matched to a gene. Germline-derived CDR1 and CDR2 are GTSNPN and SVGIG (reference sequence). This CDR3 is built from 16 residues. CDR3 region: CAWSVAGVAGHNEQFF. In nucleotides, the CDR3 is TGTGCCTGGAGTGTCGCTGGCGTAGCGGGTCACAATGAGCAGTTCTTC. Combining the CDR3 with reference TRBV30 and TRBJ2-1 gives the whole variable domain SQTIHQWPATLVQPVGSPLSLECTVEGTSNPNLYWYRQAAGRGLQLLFYSVGIGQISSEVPQNLSASRPQDRQFILSSKKLLLSDSGFYLCAWSVAGVAGHNEQFFGPGTRLTVL.

The chain links TRBV27 to TRBJ2-5; a possible D gene is TRBD2 (6 bases). The CDR3 totals 16 residues. The V gene lost 6 bases and the J gene lost 2 bases, with 19 bases spanning the gap. Germline CDR1 reads MNHEY; CDR2 reads SMNVEV (reference sequence). The CDR3 region has the DNA TGTGCCAGCAGCGACGCTAGGAGGGTACCGCAAGAGACCCAGTACTTC. This sequence encodes CASSDARRVPQETQYF.

The CDR3 DNA is TGTGCCAGCAGTCCGGGAGGCAGAACAGATACGCAGTATTTT. Its translation is CASSPGGRTDTQYF. The V call is TRBV11-2, the J call TRBJ2-3, with 7 bases lining up with TRBD2. The germline gives CDR1 SGHAT, CDR2 FQNNGV. Losses at the gene ends were 6 bases for V and 3 bases for J; bases not matched to a gene: 6. This CDR3 contains 14 residues. The variable domain in full, with the rest retrieved from reference TRBV11-2 and TRBJ2-3, is EAGVAQSPRYKIIEKRQSVAFWCNPISGHATLYWYQQILGQGPKLLIQFQNNGVVDDSQLPKDRFSAERLKGVDSTLKIQPAKLEDSAVYLCASSPGGRTDTQYFGPGTRLTVL.

The chain links TRBV19 to TRBJ2-7; D may be TRBD1 or TRBD2 (5 bases each). Germline V CDR1 and CDR2: LNHDA, SQIVND (reference sequence). Trimming removed 5 bases from V and 5 bases from J, with 25 bases in between. This CDR3 is built from 17 residues. CDR3 bases: TGTGCCAGTAGTCCAACCGGGGCAATAGGCGAAAGGAACGAGCAGTACTTC. This sequence encodes CASSPTGAIGERNEQYF.

This clone has a single count. The chain couples TRBV14 to TRBJ2-1; TRBD2 matches 10 bases. Germline V gene sequence: CDR1 SGHDN, CDR2 FVKESK. The CDR3 sequence is 16 residues long. Trimming took 4 bases from V and 6 from J; bases not matched to a gene: 9. The chain's CDR3 is CASSLKLAGRLNEQFF. Here the CDR3 DNA reads TGTGCCAGCAGCCTAAAACTAGCGGGGAGACTCAATGAGCAGTTCTTC.

This clone has a single count. CDR3 in DNA: TGTGCCAGCAGCTGGGCGGGCCAGGAGGCCCAGTACTTC. This sequence encodes CASSWAGQEAQYF. The chain uses TRBV5-5 and TRBJ2-5, with D possibly being TRBD2 (5 bases). V lost 3 bases and J 9 bases, leaving 15 bases between the germline ends. Germline V lookup: CDR1 SGHKS, CDR2 YYEKEE (reference sequence). This CDR3 is built from 13 residues.

This clone came up a few times. CDR3 DNA: TGTGCCAGCAGTTACGTGCCATCCCGGAATGAGCAGTTCTTC. As protein: CASSYVPSRNEQFF. The chain joins TRBV6-5 to TRBJ2-1; no clear D gene. Trimming removed 2 bases from V and 7 bases from J, with 12 bases in between. This CDR3 is 14 amino acids long. Germline CDR1 and CDR2: MNHEY and SVGAGI.

The chain combines TRBV12-5 with TRBJ2-1, with 10 bases matching TRBD2. V lost 0 bases, J lost 10 bases, and 9 bases stayed unmatched. Germline loops: CDR1 LGHNT, CDR2 FRNRAP. CDR3 length: 16 residues. The CDR3 coding sequence is TGTGCTAGTGGTTTGGTAAGCCTAGCGGGGGTCAAGGAGCAGTTCTTC. It is translated as CASGLVSLAGVKEQFF.

V gene TRBV20-1 combines with J gene TRBJ1-5; D possibly corresponds to TRBD1 (5 bases). Germline CDR1 reads DFQATT; CDR2 reads SNEGSKA (reference sequence). The CDR3 length is 14 residues. V lost 3 bases to trimming and J lost 7 bases, with 16 bases between them. DNA of the CDR3: TGCAGTGCTAGTCACGGGGACCTCAGGCAGCCCCAGCATTTT. Its protein is CSASHGDLRQPQHF.

This clone has just one count. The V call is TRBV9, the J call TRBJ2-2; maybe TRBD2 (5 bases). Per the germline V gene, CDR1 is SGDLS and CDR2 is YYNGEE. V was trimmed by 4 bases and J by 4 bases, leaving 17 bases between them. This CDR3 spans 16 amino acids. CDR3 amino acids: CASSPSGSAGTGELFF. The CDR3 region has the DNA TGTGCCAGCAGCCCGAGTGGGAGCGCCGGCACCGGGGAGCTGTTTTTT.

Only one count was recorded for this clone. The chain carries TRBV5-5 and TRBJ1-4, with 7 bases matching TRBD1. CDR3 size: 16 residues. Germline CDR1 SGHKS, CDR2 YYEKEE (reference sequence). V was pared by 5 bases and J by 8 bases, with 15 bases of the junction left unmatched. CDR3 coding DNA: TGTGCCAGCAGGCGTCAGGCAGGGGGAGACGGGGAAAAACTGTTTTTT. Translated: CASRRQAGGDGEKLFF.

The J gene is TRBJ2-5, the V gene TRBV2; D might be TRBD1 or TRBD2, each matching 5 bases. The CDR3 loop spans 15 amino acids. Trimming stripped 7 bases from V and 5 bases from J, with 20 bases between. From germline, CDR1 is SNHLY and CDR2 FYNNEI. CDR3 loop: CASTEGQGAWETQYF. As DNA, the CDR3 is TGTGCCAGCACCGAGGGGCAGGGAGCATGGGAGACCCAGTACTTC.